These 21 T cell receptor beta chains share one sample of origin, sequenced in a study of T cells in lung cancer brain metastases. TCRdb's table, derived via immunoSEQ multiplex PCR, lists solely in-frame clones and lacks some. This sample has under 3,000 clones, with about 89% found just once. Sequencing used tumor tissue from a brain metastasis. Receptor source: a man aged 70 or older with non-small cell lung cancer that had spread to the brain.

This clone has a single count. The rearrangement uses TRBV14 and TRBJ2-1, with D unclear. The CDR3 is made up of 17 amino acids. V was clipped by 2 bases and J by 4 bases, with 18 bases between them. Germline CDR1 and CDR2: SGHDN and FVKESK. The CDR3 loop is CASSQRVAVSGYNEQFF. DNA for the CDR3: TGTGCCAGCAGCCAAAGGGTTGCAGTATCGGGTTACAATGAGCAGTTCTTC. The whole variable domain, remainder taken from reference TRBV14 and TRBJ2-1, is EAGVTQFPSHSVIEKGQTVTLRCDPISGHDNLYWYRRVMGKEIKFLLHFVKESKQDESGMPNNRFLAERTGGTYSTLKVQPAELEDSGVYFCASSQRVAVSGYNEQFFGPGTRLTVL.

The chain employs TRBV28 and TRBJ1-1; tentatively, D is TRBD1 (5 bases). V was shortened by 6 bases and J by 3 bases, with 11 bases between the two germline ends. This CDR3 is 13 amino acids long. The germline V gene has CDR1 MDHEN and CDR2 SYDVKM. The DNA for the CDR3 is TGTGCCAGCAGATCCGGGGGGTACACTGAAGCTTTCTTT. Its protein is CASRSGGYTEAFF.

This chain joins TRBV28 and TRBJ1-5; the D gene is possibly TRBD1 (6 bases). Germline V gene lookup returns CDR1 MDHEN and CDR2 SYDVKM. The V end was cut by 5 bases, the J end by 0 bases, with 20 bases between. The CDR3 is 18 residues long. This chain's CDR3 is CASSLPGGGWYSNQPQHF. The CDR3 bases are TGTGCCAGCAGTCTCCCGGGTGGGGGCTGGTATAGCAATCAGCCCCAGCATTTT. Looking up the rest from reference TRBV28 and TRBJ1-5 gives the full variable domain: DVKVTQSSRYLVKRTGEKVFLECVQDMDHENMFWYRQDPGLGLRLIYFSYDVKMKEKGDIPEGYSVSREKKERFSLILESASTNQTSMYLCASSLPGGGWYSNQPQHFGDGTRLSIL.

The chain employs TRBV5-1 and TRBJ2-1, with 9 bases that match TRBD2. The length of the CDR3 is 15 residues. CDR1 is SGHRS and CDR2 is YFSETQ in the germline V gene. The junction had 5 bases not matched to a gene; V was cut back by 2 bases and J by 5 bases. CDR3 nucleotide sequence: TGCGCCAGCAGCTTCCTAGCGGGATCTGACAATGAGCAGTTCTTC. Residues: CASSFLAGSDNEQFF.

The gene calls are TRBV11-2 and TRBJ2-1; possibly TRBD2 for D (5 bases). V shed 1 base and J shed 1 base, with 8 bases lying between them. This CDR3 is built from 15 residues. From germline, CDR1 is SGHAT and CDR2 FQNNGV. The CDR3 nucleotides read TGTGCCAGCAGCTTAGGCCTAGCATCCTACAATGAGCAGTTCTTC. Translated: CASSLGLASYNEQFF.

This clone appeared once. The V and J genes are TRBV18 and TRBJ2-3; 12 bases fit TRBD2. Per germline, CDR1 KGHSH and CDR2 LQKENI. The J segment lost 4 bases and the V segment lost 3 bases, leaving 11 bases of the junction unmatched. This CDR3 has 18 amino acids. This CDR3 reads CASSPPGLAGPGADTQYF. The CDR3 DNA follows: TGTGCCAGCTCACCCCCGGGACTAGCGGGCCCAGGAGCAGATACGCAGTATTTT.

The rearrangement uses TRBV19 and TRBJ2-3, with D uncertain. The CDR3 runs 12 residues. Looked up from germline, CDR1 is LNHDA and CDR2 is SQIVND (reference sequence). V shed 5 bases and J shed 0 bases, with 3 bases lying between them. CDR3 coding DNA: TGTGCCAGTAGTCCTAGCACAGATACGCAGTATTTT. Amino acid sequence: CASSPSTDTQYF.

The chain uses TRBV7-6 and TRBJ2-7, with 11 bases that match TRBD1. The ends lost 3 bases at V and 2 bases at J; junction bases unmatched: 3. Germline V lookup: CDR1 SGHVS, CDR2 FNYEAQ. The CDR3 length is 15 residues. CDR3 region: CASSLRTGGTYEQYF. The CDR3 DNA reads TGTGCCAGCAGCTTGCGGACAGGGGGCACCTACGAGCAGTACTTC.

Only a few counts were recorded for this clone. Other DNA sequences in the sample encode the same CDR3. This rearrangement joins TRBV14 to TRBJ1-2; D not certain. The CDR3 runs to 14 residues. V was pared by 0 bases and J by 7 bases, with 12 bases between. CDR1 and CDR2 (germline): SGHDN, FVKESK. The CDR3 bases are TGTGCCAGCAGCCAAGATACCACCAAATTTGGCTACACCTTC. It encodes CASSQDTTKFGYTF.

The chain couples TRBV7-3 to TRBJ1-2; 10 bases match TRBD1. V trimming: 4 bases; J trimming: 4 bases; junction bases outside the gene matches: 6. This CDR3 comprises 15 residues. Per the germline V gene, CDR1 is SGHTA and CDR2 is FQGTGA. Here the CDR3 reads CASSYDRGPRYGYTF. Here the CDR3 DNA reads TGTGCCAGCAGCTATGACAGGGGGCCTCGCTATGGCTACACCTTC.

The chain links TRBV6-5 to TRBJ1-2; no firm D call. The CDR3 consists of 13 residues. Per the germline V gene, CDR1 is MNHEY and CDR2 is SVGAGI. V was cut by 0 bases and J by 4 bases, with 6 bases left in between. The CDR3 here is CASSYSGGYGYTF. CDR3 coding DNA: TGTGCCAGCAGTTACTCGGGTGGCTATGGCTACACCTTC.

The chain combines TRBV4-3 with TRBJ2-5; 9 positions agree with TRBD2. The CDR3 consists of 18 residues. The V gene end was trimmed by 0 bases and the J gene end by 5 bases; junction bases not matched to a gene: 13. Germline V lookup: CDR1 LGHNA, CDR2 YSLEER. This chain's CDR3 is CASSQDRSGTSIPETQYF. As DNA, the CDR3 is TGCGCCAGCAGCCAAGATCGCTCCGGGACTAGCATACCCGAGACCCAGTACTTC.

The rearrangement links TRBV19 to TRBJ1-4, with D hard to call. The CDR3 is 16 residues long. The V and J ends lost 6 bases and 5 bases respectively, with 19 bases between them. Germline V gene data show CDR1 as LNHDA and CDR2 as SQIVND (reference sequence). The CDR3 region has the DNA TGTGCCAGTAGCACGATGACCCGATCGGGGAATGAAAAACTGTTTTTT. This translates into CASSTMTRSGNEKLFF.

Written as DNA, the CDR3 is TGCGCCAGCAGCCACCCCGACAGGGGGCTTGGCTACACCTTC. Translated: CASSHPDRGLGYTF. The V and J genes are TRBV4-3 and TRBJ1-2; 10 bases match TRBD1. The CDR3 consists of 14 residues. Trimming removed 3 bases from V and 7 bases from J; junction bases left unmatched: 5. Looked up from germline, CDR1 is LGHNA and CDR2 is YSLEER.

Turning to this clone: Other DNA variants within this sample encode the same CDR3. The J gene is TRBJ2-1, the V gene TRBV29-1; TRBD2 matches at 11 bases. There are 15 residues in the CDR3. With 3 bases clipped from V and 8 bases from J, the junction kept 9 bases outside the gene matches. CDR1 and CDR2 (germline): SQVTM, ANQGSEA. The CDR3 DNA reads TGCAGCGTTGAGGGGACTAGCGGAAGTAATGATGAGCAGTTCTTC. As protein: CSVEGTSGSNDEQFF.

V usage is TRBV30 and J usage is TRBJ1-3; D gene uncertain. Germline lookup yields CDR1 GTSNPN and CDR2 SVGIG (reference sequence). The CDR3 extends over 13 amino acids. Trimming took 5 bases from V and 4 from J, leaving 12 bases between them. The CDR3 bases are TGTGCCTGGTGTGCTATCGCCGGAAACACCATATATTTT. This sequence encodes CAWCAIAGNTIYF.

CDR3 coding DNA: TGTGCCAGCAGTGAAGGTTGGGGCACAGATACGCAGTATTTT. It encodes CASSEGWGTDTQYF. The J gene is TRBJ2-3, the V gene TRBV2; D gene uncertain. Germline V CDR1 and CDR2: SNHLY, FYNNEI. V was cut by 1 base and J by 1 base, with 6 bases left in between. This CDR3 spans 14 amino acids.

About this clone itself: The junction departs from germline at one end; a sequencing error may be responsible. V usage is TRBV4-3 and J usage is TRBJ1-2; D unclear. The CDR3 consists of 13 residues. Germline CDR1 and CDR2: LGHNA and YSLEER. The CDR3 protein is CTSSRFRGYGYTF. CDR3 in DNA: TGCACCAGCAGCCGATTCAGAGGCTATGGCTACACCTTC.

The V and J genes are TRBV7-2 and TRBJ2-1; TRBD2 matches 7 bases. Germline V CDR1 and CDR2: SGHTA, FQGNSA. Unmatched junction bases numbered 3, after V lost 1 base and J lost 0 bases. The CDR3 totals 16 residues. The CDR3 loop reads CASSLVGGTSYNEQFF. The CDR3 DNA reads TGTGCCAGCAGCTTAGTGGGGGGGACCTCCTACAATGAGCAGTTCTTC.

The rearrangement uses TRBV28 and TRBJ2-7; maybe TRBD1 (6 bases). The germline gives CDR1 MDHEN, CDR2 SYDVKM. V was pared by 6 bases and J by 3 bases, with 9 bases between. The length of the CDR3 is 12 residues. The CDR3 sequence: CASRDRVYEQYF. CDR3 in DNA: TGTGCCAGCAGGGACAGAGTCTACGAGCAGTACTTC.

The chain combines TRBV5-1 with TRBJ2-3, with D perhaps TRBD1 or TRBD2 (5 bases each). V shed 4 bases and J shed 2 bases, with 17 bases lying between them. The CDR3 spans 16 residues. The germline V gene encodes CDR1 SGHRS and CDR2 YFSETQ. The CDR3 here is CASSDGHFDYTDTQYF. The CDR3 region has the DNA TGCGCCAGCAGCGATGGACATTTTGACTACACAGATACGCAGTATTTT.